The 24 T cell receptor beta chains below come from one sample, sequenced in a study of cytomegalovirus exposure and HLA in healthy donors. 60 Vbeta and 13 Jbeta primers were used in PCR. TCRdb keeps only in-frame clones here, not all; method: immunoSEQ multiplex PCR. The sample has about 160,000 clones; under 90% are singletons. Source material: PBMCs. These receptors all stem from a man between 18 and 29 years old in good health and CMV-seronegative.

The rearrangement joins TRBV4-1 to TRBJ2-7, with D maybe TRBD2 (6 bases). Germline CDR1 is MGHRA and CDR2 is YSYEKL. Trimming left V 3 bases short and J 3 bases short, with 27 bases between. The CDR3 length is 19 residues. CDR3 amino acids: CASSHASGYGLASGYEQYF. Here the CDR3 DNA reads TGCGCCAGCAGCCACGCAAGCGGGTACGGGCTCGCCAGTGGCTACGAGCAGTACTTC.

The chain joins TRBV10-3 to TRBJ2-3; 8 bases are a match to TRBD2. J gave up 0 bases and V 0 bases, and 5 bases lay outside the gene matches. This CDR3 region has 17 residues. Germline loops: CDR1 ENHRY, CDR2 SYGVKD. The CDR3 nucleotides are TGTGCCATCAGTGAGTCGAAAGCTAGCGGGAGCACAGATACGCAGTATTTT. This encodes CAISESKASGSTDTQYF.

The rearrangement links TRBV18 to TRBJ1-2, with a possible D match to TRBD1 (6 bases). Germline V gene sequence: CDR1 KGHSH, CDR2 LQKENI. V was pared by 3 bases and J by 0 bases, with 20 bases between. There are 18 residues in the CDR3. CDR3 loop: CASSPPGTGNLANYGYTF. CDR3 coding DNA: TGTGCCAGCTCACCCCCGGGCACAGGGAATTTGGCTAACTATGGCTACACCTTC.

V gene TRBV6-5 combines with J gene TRBJ1-5; tentatively, D is TRBD1 (5 bases). The V gene lost 2 bases and the J gene lost 5 bases, with 13 bases spanning the gap. Germline CDR1 reads MNHEY; CDR2 reads SVGAGI. CDR3 length: 15 amino acids. The CDR3 DNA reads as TGTGCCAGCAGTTACCTGGGACGGGGGGATCAGCCCCAGCATTTT. It is translated as CASSYLGRGDQPQHF.

The gene calls are TRBV6-1 and TRBJ2-7; 8 positions agree with TRBD1. V was clipped by 3 bases and J by 10 bases; unmatched bases: 11. Germline V lookup: CDR1 MNHNS, CDR2 SASEGT. This CDR3 has 14 residues. The CDR3 sequence is CASSDTGGGGEQYF. In nucleotides, the CDR3 is TGTGCCAGCAGTGATACAGGGGGTGGTGGGGAACAGTACTTC.

The chain joins TRBV4-1 to TRBJ2-7, with TRBD2 matching over 16 bases. Unmatched junction bases numbered 12, after V lost 1 base and J lost 6 bases. The CDR3 loop spans 19 amino acids. Germline V gives CDR1 MGHRA, CDR2 YSYEKL. This chain's CDR3 is CASSQARQGTSGRETEQYF. In DNA form, the CDR3 reads TGCGCCAGCAGCCAAGCCCGGCAAGGGACTAGCGGGAGGGAAACCGAGCAGTACTTC.

The chain couples TRBV11-2 to TRBJ2-1, with 7 nucleotides matching TRBD2. The germline V gene encodes CDR1 SGHAT and CDR2 FQNNGV. After removal of 4 bases from V and 6 bases from J, the junction contained 15 bases not matched to a gene. The CDR3 contains 17 residues. This chain's CDR3 is CASSSYLRGRAFNEQFF. The DNA of the CDR3 is TGTGCCAGCAGCTCATATCTGCGGGGGAGGGCCTTCAATGAGCAGTTCTTC.

This clone was seen only a few times. The J gene is TRBJ2-7, the V gene TRBV6-5; no definite D call. V was trimmed by 0 bases and J by 3 bases, leaving 12 bases between them. Germline V gene sequence: CDR1 MNHEY, CDR2 SVGAGI. This CDR3 has 15 amino acids. CDR3 nucleotides: TGTGCCAGCAGTTACTCCCAGACATTATTCTACGAGCAGTACTTC. The encoded protein is CASSYSQTLFYEQYF.

The CDR3 here is CASSFIAGGLNTEAFF. In nucleotides, the CDR3 is TGTGCCAGCAGTTTTATCGCGGGAGGATTGAACACTGAAGCTTTCTTT. The chain combines TRBV28 with TRBJ1-1; D remains unclear. There are 16 residues in the CDR3. The V and J ends lost 3 bases and 0 bases respectively, with 14 bases between them. Germline V gives CDR1 MDHEN, CDR2 SYDVKM.

The J gene is TRBJ1-5, the V gene TRBV19; maybe TRBD1 (5 bases). The CDR3 contains 15 residues. Looked up from germline, CDR1 is LNHDA and CDR2 is SQIVND (reference sequence). Trimming removed 1 base at V and 6 bases at J, with 13 bases between. The CDR3 loop reads CASSIGQGGSQPQHF. DNA of the CDR3: TGTGCCAGTAGTATAGGGCAGGGTGGCAGTCAGCCCCAGCATTTT.

The chain carries TRBV27 and TRBJ1-3; D uncertain. V was pared by 6 bases and J by 0 bases, with 6 bases between. This CDR3 region has 13 residues. From germline, CDR1 is MNHEY and CDR2 SMNVEV (reference sequence). For the CDR3, the DNA is TGTGCCAGCAGACGCGCCTCTGGAAACACCATATATTTT. This encodes CASRRASGNTIYF.

The V call is TRBV10-3, the J call TRBJ2-4, with 9 bases that match TRBD1. Germline V gives CDR1 ENHRY, CDR2 SYGVKD. This CDR3 has 13 residues. J gave up 8 bases and V 4 bases, and 3 bases lay outside the gene matches. The CDR3 spells CAISVQGADIQYF. The CDR3 DNA follows: TGTGCCATCAGTGTACAGGGGGCGGACATTCAGTACTTC.

The CDR3 loop is CASSYREAYQETQYF. CDR3 bases: TGTGCCAGCAGTTACAGGGAGGCATACCAAGAGACCCAGTACTTC. The rearrangement links TRBV6-5 to TRBJ2-5; D is possibly TRBD2 (6 bases). The CDR3 length is 15 residues. V shed 2 bases and J shed 0 bases, with 10 bases lying between them. Germline values: CDR1 MNHEY, CDR2 SVGAGI.

V and J are TRBV4-1 and TRBJ1-5; D uncertain. Trimming stripped 3 bases from V and 4 bases from J, with 4 bases between. CDR1 is MGHRA and CDR2 is YSYEKL in the germline V gene. The CDR3 is made up of 12 amino acids. The CDR3 region is CASSHGNQPQHF. As DNA, the CDR3 is TGCGCCAGCAGCCACGGTAATCAGCCCCAGCATTTT.

This chain uses TRBV9 with TRBJ1-6; unclear D gene. This CDR3 spans 14 amino acids. Trimming shortened V by 4 bases and J by 8 bases, and 13 bases separated the two germline ends. Germline V CDR1 and CDR2: SGDLS, YYNGEE. Written as DNA, the CDR3 is TGTGCCAGCAGCTACAGCCCGAGGGATTCACCCCTCCACTTT. Its translation: CASSYSPRDSPLHF.

This clone was recorded a few times. The V and J genes are TRBV28 and TRBJ2-5, with 9 positions matching TRBD2. The V segment lost 6 bases and the J segment 5 bases; nucleotides outside the gene matches: 16. Germline V gives CDR1 MDHEN, CDR2 SYDVKM. CDR3 length: 17 residues. Here the CDR3 DNA reads TGTGCCAGCAGAATGGAGGGTAGCGGGAGCGAAAGGGAGACCCAGTACTTC. Its translation: CASRMEGSGSERETQYF.

The rearrangement uses TRBV4-3 and TRBJ2-3, with a tentative D call TRBD2 (6 bases). Germline V lookup: CDR1 LGHNA, CDR2 YSLEER. The V end lost 0 bases, the J end lost 0 bases, and 10 bases lay between the germline ends. This CDR3 is built from 16 residues. CDR3 loop: CASSQDWGVSTDTQYF. The CDR3 nucleotides read TGCGCCAGCAGCCAAGATTGGGGGGTGAGCACAGATACGCAGTATTTT.

The chain is built from TRBV6-1 and TRBJ1-6, with 8 bases aligning to TRBD1. Germline lookup yields CDR1 MNHNS and CDR2 SASEGT. The J segment lost 9 bases and the V segment lost 11 bases, leaving 6 bases of the junction unmatched. The length of the CDR3 is 12 residues. CDR3 nucleotide sequence: TGTGCCGTACAGGGGGTTAGTTCACCCCTCCACTTT. It is translated as CAVQGVSSPLHF.

V usage is TRBV19 and J usage is TRBJ2-7; D might be TRBD2 (6 bases). The V and J ends lost 3 bases and 3 bases respectively, with 12 bases between them. The CDR3 is made up of 14 amino acids. Germline CDR1 LNHDA, CDR2 SQIVND (reference sequence). The CDR3 sequence: CASSITWDFYEQYF. CDR3 nucleotide sequence: TGTGCCAGTAGTATCACATGGGACTTCTACGAGCAGTACTTC.

Concerning this clone: Other DNA sequences of this sample code for an identical CDR3. The chain carries TRBV9 and TRBJ2-5; 7 nucleotides align to TRBD2. V gave up 2 bases and J gave up 2 bases; unmatched junction bases: 3. The CDR3 has 14 residues. Germline CDR1 is SGDLS and CDR2 is YYNGEE. The CDR3 sequence is CASSVGGSQETQYF. The CDR3, as DNA: TGTGCCAGCAGCGTCGGGGGGTCACAAGAGACCCAGTACTTC. Looking up the rest from reference TRBV9 and TRBJ2-5 gives the full variable domain: DSGVTQTPKHLITATGQRVTLRCSPRSGDLSVYWYQQSLDQGLQFLIQYYNGEERAKGNILERFSAQQFPDLHSELNLSSLELGDSALYFCASSVGGSQETQYFGPGTRLLVL.

The CDR3 protein is CASKWSKNSGNTIYF. CDR3 nucleotide sequence: TGTGCCAGCAAGTGGTCTAAGAACTCTGGAAACACCATATATTTT. V usage is TRBV2 and J usage is TRBJ1-3; D uncertain. Germline V gene data show CDR1 as SNHLY and CDR2 as FYNNEI. The CDR3 runs 15 residues. The germline V and J ends were trimmed by 7 bases and 0 bases, with 13 bases remaining between them.

The chain combines TRBV5-6 with TRBJ1-2; 7 bases fit TRBD1. The CDR3 loop spans 14 amino acids. Trimming cost V 6 bases and J 0 bases; bases outside gene matches: 5. Germline values: CDR1 SGHDT, CDR2 YYEEEE. The CDR3 DNA is TGTGCCAGCACACAGGACAGGTCTAACTATGGCTACACCTTC. Translation: CASTQDRSNYGYTF. Together with reference TRBV5-6 and TRBJ1-2, the CDR3 gives the full variable domain: DAGVTQSPTHLIKTRGQQVTLRCSPKSGHDTVSWYQQALGQGPQFIFQYYEEEERQRGNFPDRFSGHQFPNYSSELNVNALLLGDSALYLCASTQDRSNYGYTFGSGTRLTVV.

This chain uses TRBV2 with TRBJ1-3; D ambiguous. The ends were cut back, 1 base at V and 0 bases at J, with 16 bases in the middle. Per the germline V gene, CDR1 is SNHLY and CDR2 is FYNNEI. The CDR3 runs 18 residues. The CDR3 spells CASSEDPPVTFSGNTIYF. Here the CDR3 DNA reads TGTGCCAGCAGTGAAGATCCCCCGGTGACTTTCTCTGGAAACACCATATATTTT.

This clone appeared a single time. V and J are TRBV7-7 and TRBJ2-7; tentative D call: TRBD2 (5 bases). The V gene lost 5 bases and the J gene lost 1 base, with 15 bases spanning the gap. Germline values: CDR1 SSHAT, CDR2 FNYEAQ (reference sequence). The CDR3 runs to 15 residues. CDR3 DNA: TGTGCCAGCAGCCCCCCAGGAGGTCCTTCCTACGAGCAGTACTTC. It specifies CASSPPGGPSYEQYF.